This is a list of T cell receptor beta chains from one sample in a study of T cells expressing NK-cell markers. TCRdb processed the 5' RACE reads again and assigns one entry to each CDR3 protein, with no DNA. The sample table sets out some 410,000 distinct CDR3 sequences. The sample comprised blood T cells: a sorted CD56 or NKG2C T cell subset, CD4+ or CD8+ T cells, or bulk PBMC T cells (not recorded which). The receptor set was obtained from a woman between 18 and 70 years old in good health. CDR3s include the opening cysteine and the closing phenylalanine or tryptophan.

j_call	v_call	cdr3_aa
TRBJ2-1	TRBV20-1	CSVPTTYVYNEQFF
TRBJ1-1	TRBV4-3	CASSFADQGAEAFF
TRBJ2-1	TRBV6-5	CASSYPGQSHNEQFF
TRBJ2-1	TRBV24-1	CATSDYRGNEQFF
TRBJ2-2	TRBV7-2	CASSFSETGITGELFF
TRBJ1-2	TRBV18	CASSPGVNYGYTF
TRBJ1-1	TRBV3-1	CASSPDRGGNTEAFF
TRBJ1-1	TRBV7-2	CASSLSRGTGVAFF
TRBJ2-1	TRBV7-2	CASQPGQGIDEQFF
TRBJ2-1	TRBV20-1	CSAGLAEGNEQFF
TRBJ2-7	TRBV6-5	CASSYPASGSHEQYF
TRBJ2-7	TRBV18	CASSPPGSSPYEQYF
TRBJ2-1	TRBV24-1	CATSDWTGFREQFF
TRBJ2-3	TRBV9	CASSVGGGQYTDTQYF
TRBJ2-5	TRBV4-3	CASSQDFGETQYF
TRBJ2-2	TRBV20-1	CSARPPRPNTGELFF
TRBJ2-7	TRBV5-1	CASSSGSRSYEQYF
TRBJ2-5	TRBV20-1	CSAPKGGAMKETQYF
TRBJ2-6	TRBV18	CASSPQGAGANVLTF
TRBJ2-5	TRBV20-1	CSALGQQETQYF
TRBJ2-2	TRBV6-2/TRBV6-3	CASSYSRDRPFTGELFF
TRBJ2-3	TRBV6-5	CASSYSSLAEDTQYF
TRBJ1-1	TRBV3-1	CASSLDYLGTEAFF
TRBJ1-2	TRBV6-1	CASSEASDWTGPNGYTF
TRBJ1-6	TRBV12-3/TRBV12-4	CASSREGAYNSPLHF
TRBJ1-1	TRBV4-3	CASSQSRGWVEAFF
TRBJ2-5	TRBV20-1	CSAQRGVQETQYF